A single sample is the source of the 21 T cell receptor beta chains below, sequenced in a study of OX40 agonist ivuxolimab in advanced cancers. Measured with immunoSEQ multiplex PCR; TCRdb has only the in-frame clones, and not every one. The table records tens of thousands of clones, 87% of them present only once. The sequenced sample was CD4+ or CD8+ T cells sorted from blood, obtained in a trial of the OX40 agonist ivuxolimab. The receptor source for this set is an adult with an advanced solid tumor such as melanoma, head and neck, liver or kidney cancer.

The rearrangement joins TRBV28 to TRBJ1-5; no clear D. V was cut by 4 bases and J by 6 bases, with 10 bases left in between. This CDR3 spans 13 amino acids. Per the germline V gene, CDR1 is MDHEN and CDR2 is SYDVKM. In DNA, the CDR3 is TGTGCCAGCAGTTCCCCCCCCACTCAGCCCCAGCATTTT. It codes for CASSSPPTQPQHF. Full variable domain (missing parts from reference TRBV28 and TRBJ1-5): DVKVTQSSRYLVKRTGEKVFLECVQDMDHENMFWYRQDPGLGLRLIYFSYDVKMKEKGDIPEGYSVSREKKERFSLILESASTNQTSMYLCASSSPPTQPQHFGDGTRLSIL.

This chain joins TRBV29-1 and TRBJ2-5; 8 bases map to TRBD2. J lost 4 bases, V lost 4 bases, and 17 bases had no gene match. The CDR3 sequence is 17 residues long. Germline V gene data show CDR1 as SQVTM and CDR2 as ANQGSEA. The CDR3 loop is CSVGTIASGRAGETQYF. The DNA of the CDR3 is TGCAGCGTTGGAACCATCGCAAGCGGGAGAGCGGGAGAGACCCAGTACTTC.

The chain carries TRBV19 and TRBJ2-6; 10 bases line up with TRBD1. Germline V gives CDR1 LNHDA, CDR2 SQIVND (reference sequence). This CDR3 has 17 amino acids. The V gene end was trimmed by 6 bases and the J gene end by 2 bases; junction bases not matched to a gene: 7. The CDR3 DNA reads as TGTGCCAGTAGAACCGGGACAGGGGCTGCTGGGGCCAACGTCCTGACTTTC. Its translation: CASRTGTGAAGANVLTF.

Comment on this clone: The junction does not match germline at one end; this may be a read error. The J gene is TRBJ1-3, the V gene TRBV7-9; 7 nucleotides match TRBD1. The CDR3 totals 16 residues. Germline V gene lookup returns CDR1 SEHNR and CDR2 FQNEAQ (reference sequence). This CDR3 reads CTSSRGQAASGNTIYF. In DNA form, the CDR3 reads TGTACCAGCAGCCGTGGACAGGCCGCCTCTGGAAACACCATATATTTT. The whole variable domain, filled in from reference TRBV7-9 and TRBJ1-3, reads DTGVSQNPRHKITKRGQNVTFRCDPISEHNRLYWYRQTLGQGPEFLTYFQNEAQLEKSRLLSDRFSAERPKGSFSTLEIQRTEQGDSAMYLCTSSRGQAASGNTIYFGEGSWLTVV.

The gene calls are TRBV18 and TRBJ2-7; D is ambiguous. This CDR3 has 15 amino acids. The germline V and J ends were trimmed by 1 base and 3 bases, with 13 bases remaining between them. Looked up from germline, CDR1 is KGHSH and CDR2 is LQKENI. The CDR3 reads CASSPRPSGYYEQYF. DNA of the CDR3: TGTGCCAGCTCACCACGGCCCAGTGGGTACTACGAGCAGTACTTC.

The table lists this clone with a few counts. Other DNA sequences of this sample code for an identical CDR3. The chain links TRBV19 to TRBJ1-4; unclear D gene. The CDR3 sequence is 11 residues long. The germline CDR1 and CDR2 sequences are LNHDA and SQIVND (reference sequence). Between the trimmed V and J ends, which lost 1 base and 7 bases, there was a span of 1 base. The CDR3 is CASSIGEKLFF. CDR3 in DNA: TGTGCCAGTAGTATAGGTGAAAAACTGTTTTTT.

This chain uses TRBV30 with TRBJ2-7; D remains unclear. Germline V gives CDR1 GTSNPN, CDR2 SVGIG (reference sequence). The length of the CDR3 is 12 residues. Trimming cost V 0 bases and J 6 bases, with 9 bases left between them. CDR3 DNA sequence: TGTGCCTGGAGTGTAAGTACCTTCGAGCAGTACTTC. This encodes CAWSVSTFEQYF.

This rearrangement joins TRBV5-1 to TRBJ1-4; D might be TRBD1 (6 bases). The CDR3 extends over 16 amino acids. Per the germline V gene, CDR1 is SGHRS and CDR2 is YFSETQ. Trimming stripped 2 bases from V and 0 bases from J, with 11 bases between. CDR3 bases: TGCGCCAGCAGCTTACAGGGTTCCGCAACTAATGAAAAACTGTTTTTT. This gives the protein CASSLQGSATNEKLFF.

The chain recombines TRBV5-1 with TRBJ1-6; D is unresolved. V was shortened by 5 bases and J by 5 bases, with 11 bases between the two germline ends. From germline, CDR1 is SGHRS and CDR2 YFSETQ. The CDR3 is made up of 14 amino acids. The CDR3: CASSSDANNSPLHF. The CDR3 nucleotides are TGCGCCAGCAGTTCGGACGCAAATAATTCACCCCTCCACTTT.

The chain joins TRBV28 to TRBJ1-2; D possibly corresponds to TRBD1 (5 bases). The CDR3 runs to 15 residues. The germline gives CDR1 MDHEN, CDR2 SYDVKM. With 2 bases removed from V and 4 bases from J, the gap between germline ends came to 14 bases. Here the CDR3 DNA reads TGTGCCAGCAGTTTACCGCGGGGGGGTACCTATGGCTACACCTTC. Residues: CASSLPRGGTYGYTF.

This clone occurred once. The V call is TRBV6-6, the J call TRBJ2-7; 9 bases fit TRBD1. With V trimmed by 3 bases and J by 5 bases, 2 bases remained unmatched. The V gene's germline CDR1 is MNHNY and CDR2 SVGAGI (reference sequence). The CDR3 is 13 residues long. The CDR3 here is CASSYGTGNEQYF. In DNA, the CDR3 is TGTGCCAGCAGTTATGGGACAGGGAACGAGCAGTACTTC.

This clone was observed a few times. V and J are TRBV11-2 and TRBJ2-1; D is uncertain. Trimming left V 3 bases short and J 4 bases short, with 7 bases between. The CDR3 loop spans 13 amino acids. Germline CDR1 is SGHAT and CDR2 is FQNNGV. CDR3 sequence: CASSFLQYNEQFF. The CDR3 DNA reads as TGTGCCAGCAGCTTTCTCCAGTACAATGAGCAGTTCTTC.

CDR3 bases: TGTGCCAGCAGCGCGTCGGGATACGGCTACGAGCAGTACTTC. Encoded protein: CASSASGYGYEQYF. The chain is built from TRBV9 and TRBJ2-7, with a possible D match to TRBD2 (5 bases). CDR1 is SGDLS and CDR2 is YYNGEE in the germline V gene. Trimming took off 3 bases at V and 3 bases at J, with 13 bases between the two ends. The CDR3 covers 14 residues.

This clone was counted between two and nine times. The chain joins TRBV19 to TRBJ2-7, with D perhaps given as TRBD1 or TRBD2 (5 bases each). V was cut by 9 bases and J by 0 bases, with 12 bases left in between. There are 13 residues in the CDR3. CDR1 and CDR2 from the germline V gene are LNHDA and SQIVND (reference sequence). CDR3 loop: CASGRDLSYEQYF. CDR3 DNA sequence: TGTGCCAGCGGCCGGGACCTCTCCTACGAGCAGTACTTC.

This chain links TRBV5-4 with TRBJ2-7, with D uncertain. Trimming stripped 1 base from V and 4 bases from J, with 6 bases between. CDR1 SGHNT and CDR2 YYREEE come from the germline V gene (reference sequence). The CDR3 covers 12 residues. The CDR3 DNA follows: TGTGCCAGCAGCTTGAATGGGTACGAGCAGTACTTC. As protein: CASSLNGYEQYF.

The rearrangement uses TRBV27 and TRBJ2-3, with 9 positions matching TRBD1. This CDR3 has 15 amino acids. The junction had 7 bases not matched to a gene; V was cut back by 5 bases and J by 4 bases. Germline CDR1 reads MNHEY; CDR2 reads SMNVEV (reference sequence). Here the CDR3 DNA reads TGTGCCAGCAGTCGACAGGGGGATTTAGCAGATACGCAGTATTTT. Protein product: CASSRQGDLADTQYF.

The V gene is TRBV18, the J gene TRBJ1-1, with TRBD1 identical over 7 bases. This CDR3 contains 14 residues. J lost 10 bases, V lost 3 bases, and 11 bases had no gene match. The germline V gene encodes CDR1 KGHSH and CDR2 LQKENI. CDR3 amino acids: CASSPASTGSGAFF. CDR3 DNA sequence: TGTGCCAGCTCACCCGCCTCGACAGGGTCTGGAGCTTTCTTT. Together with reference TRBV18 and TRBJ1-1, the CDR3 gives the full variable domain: NAGVMQNPRHLVRRRGQEARLRCSPMKGHSHVYWYRQLPEEGLKFMVYLQKENIIDESGMPKERFSAEFPKEGPSILRIQQVVRGDSAAYFCASSPASTGSGAFFGQGTRLTVV.

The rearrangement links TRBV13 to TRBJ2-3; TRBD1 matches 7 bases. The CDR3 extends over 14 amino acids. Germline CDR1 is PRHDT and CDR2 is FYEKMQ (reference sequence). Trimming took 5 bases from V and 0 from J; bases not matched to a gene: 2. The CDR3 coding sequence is TGTGCCAGCAGCGTACAGGGGAGCACAGATACGCAGTATTTT. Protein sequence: CASSVQGSTDTQYF.

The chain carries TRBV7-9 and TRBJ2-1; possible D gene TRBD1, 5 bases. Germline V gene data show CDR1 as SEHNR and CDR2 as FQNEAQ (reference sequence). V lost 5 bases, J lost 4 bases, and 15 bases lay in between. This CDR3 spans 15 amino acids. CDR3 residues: CASSPTDIKYNEQFF. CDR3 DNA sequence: TGTGCCAGCAGCCCGACAGATATTAAATACAATGAGCAGTTCTTC.

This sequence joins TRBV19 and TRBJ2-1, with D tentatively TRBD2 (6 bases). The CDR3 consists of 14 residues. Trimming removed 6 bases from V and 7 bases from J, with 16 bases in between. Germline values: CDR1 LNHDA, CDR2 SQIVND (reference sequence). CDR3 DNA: TGTGCCAGTAGCTCAATTAGACGGGAGAATGAGCAGTTCTTC. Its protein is CASSSIRRENEQFF. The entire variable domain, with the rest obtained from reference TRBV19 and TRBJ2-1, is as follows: DGGITQSPKYLFRKEGQNVTLSCEQNLNHDAMYWYRQDPGQGLRLIYYSQIVNDFQKGDIAEGYSVSREKKESFPLTVTSAQKNPTAFYLCASSSIRRENEQFFGPGTRLTVL.

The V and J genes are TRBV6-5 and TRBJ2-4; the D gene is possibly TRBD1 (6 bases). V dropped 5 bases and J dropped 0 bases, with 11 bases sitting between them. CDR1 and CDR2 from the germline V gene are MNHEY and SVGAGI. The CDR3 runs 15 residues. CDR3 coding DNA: TGTGCCAGCAGTCGGACAGAACTAGCCAAAAACATTCAGTACTTC. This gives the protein CASSRTELAKNIQYF.